The clone carrying this T cell receptor beta chain was seen only once. This entry comes from a study of blood T cell repertoires in COVID-19. Study at large: There were acute and convalescent COVID-19 samples, and they came from the United States, Italy and Spain. In each case, the material was cDNA or gDNA derived from T cells, B-cell-depleted T cells, or PBMCs.

The CDR3 covers 18 residues. Germline V CDR1 and CDR2: MNHNY, SVGAGI (reference sequence). With 5 bases clipped from V and 2 bases from J, the junction kept 12 bases outside the gene matches. Study processing details: Quantification of nucleated cells was approximated via reference gene primer amplification. Clones were read by immunoSEQ multiplex PCR, and TCRdb kept only the in-frame ones, dropping some. The DNA gave D and trimming, while V, J and clone size come from that table. Of hundreds of thousands of clones in the sample, roughly 89% are singletons; the top ten hold less than 3.5%. This chain joins TRBV6-6 and TRBJ2-3, with 11 positions matching TRBD2. This TCR was sampled from a woman younger than 35 who had recovered from COVID-19. The sample comprised peripheral blood. CDR3: CASSRNPGLAASTDTQYF. The CDR3 nucleotides read TGTGCCAGCAGTCGAAACCCGGGACTAGCGGCCTCCACAGATACGCAGTATTTT.